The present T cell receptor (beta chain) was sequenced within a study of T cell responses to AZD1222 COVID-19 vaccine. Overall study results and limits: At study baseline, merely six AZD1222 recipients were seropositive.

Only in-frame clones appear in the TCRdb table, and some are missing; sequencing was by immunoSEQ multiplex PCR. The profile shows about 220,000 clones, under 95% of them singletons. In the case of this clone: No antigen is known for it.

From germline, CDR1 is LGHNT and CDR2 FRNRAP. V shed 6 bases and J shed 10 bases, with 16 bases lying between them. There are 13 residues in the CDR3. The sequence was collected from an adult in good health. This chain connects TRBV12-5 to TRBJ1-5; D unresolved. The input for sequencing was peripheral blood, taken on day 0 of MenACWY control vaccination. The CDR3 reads CASGLGLEGPQHF. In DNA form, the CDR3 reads TGTGCTAGTGGCCTGGGCCTGGAAGGACCCCAGCATTTT.